The 19 T cell receptor beta chains in this list originate from one sample, sequenced in a study of tumor and adjacent non-tumor tissue in lung cancer. Three rounds of nested PCR, following a modified ARM-PCR protocol, produced the TCRbeta library. TCRdb analysed the multiplex PCR reads with MiXCR anew, one entry per CDR3 protein. Counted here are 85,000 or so distinct CDR3 sequences, about 77% occurring once; the ten biggest clones make up less than 25%. No cell sorting was done before RNA was extracted from the tissue. The normal lung tissue was taken more than 3 cm from the tumor edge. Sequenced input: distant non-tumor lung tissue. The receptors were sampled from a woman aged 45-59 years with non-small cell lung cancer.

On this clonotype itself: Mismatch with germline at one junction end may stem from a read error. The DNA for the CDR3 is TGTGCCAGCAATGAAGATCCCGGGATGGTCACCGGGGAGCTGTTTTTT. This sequence encodes CASNEDPGMVTGELFF. The chain has TRBV6-1 and TRBJ2-2, with a weak D call TRBD2 (5 bases). CDR1 MNHNS and CDR2 SASEGT come from the germline V gene. This CDR3 is built from 16 residues.

At least ten counts were recorded for this clonotype. The rearrangement links TRBV28 to TRBJ2-5, with unresolved D. Trimming took 7 bases from V and 5 from J, leaving 11 bases between them. The CDR3 length is 12 residues. Per germline, CDR1 MDHEN and CDR2 SYDVKM. CDR3 in amino acids: CASTSIGETQYF. The DNA of the CDR3 is TGTGCCAGCACCTCGATAGGGGAGACCCAGTACTTC. The complete variable domain, with remaining parts taken from reference TRBV28 and TRBJ2-5, reads DVKVTQSSRYLVKRTGEKVFLECVQDMDHENMFWYRQDPGLGLRLIYFSYDVKMKEKGDIPEGYSVSREKKERFSLILESASTNQTSMYLCASTSIGETQYFGPGTRLLVL.

In regard to this clonotype: One junction end disagrees with the germline gene, perhaps due to a read error. The chain links TRBV4-1 to TRBJ2-6; D possibly corresponds to TRBD1 (5 bases). The germline V gene has CDR1 MGHRA and CDR2 YSYEKL. This CDR3 spans 14 amino acids. CDR3: CASSQDSGAYGLTF. The DNA of the CDR3 is TGTGCCAGCAGCCAAGATTCTGGGGCCTACGGCCTGACTTTC.

This clonotype has at least ten counts. The chain has TRBV12-3 or TRBV12-4 and TRBJ2-2; 11 bases match TRBD2. V dropped 6 bases and J dropped 7; count of bases not matched to a gene: 10. This CDR3 is built from 16 residues. CDR3 DNA: TGTGCCAGCAGGGCTGGACTAGCGGGTTTTGGCGGGGAGCTGTTTTTT. Amino acids: CASRAGLAGFGGELFF.

Worth noting for this clonotype: A much larger clone differs from this one at a single base, so this may be a read error. The CDR3 reads CSARPGQGEDYTF. The CDR3 nucleotides are TGCAGTGCTAGGCCCGGACAGGGAGAAGACTACACCTTC. The V and J genes are TRBV20-1 and TRBJ1-2; TRBD1 matches at 8 bases. From germline, CDR1 is DFQATT and CDR2 SNEGSKA (reference sequence). Germline trimming cut 3 bases from V and 10 bases from J; bases unmatched to any gene: 10. CDR3 size: 13 residues.

On this clonotype: The germline gene is not matched at one end of the junction; a read error may be the cause. The V call is TRBV4-2, the J call TRBJ2-1; 7 bases fit TRBD2. CDR1 and CDR2 from the germline V gene are LGHNA and YNFKEQ. The CDR3 is 16 residues long. The CDR3 DNA follows: TGTGCCAGCAGCCAAGAGGCGGGAGACCCCTACTATGAGCGGTTCTTC. Protein product: CASSQEAGDPYYERFF.

Concerning this clonotype itself: The germline gene is not matched at one end of the junction; a read error may be the cause. The J gene is TRBJ1-5, the V gene TRBV12-3 or TRBV12-4; no clear D gene. The CDR3 sequence is 13 residues long. The CDR3, as DNA: TGTGCCAGCACTCAGAATAGCAATCAGCCCCAACATTTT. Encoded protein: CASTQNSNQPQHF.

This clonotype appeared a single time. At one end, the junction sequence differs from germline, possibly due to a read error. The genes are TRBV5-1 and TRBJ2-3; no firm D call. The CDR3 is 14 residues long. The germline CDR1 and CDR2 sequences are SGHRS and YFSETQ. The CDR3 here is CASNPSAGTDTQYF. In nucleotides, the CDR3 is TGCGCAAGCAACCCATCGGCGGGCACAGATACGCAGTATTTT.

A word on this clonotype: At one end the junction does not follow the germline gene, possibly because of a read error. The V call is TRBV29-1, the J call TRBJ2-7, with 8 bases matching TRBD2. From germline, CDR1 is SQVTM and CDR2 ANQGSEA. CDR3 length equals 14 residues. CDR3 amino acids: CSFINGRAIHKHYF. The CDR3 coding sequence is TGCAGCTTCATCAACGGGAGGGCAATCCACAAGCACTACTTC.

About this clonotype: This may be a read error: a much more frequent sequence differs by one nucleotide. The V gene is TRBV12-3 or TRBV12-4, the J gene TRBJ1-1; D perhaps matches TRBD1 (5 bases). V gave up 6 bases and J gave up 1 base, with 15 bases separating them. The CDR3 spans 15 residues. For the CDR3, the DNA is TGTGCCAGCAGGGGTGCGTCAGGGTCGAACACTGAAGCTTTCTTT. Translated: CASRGASGSNTEAFF.

Worth noting for this clonotype: The junction shows a germline mismatch at one end, possibly a read error. This chain connects TRBV5-4 to TRBJ2-5; D possibly corresponds to TRBD2 (6 bases). This CDR3 comprises 15 residues. Germline CDR1 is SGHNT and CDR2 is YYREEE (reference sequence). The CDR3 reads CANSLDRGDGETQYF. In DNA form, the CDR3 reads TGTGCCAACAGCTTGGATCGCGGGGATGGAGAGACCCAGTACTTC.

A word on this clonotype: One end of the junction is discordant with germline, which a read error may explain. The gene calls are TRBV29-1 and TRBJ2-2; 12 nucleotides agree with TRBD2. Germline assignment: CDR1 SQVTM and CDR2 ANQGSEA. The CDR3 has 16 amino acids. The CDR3 here is CSVEVPSGRAPGELLF. The DNA for the CDR3 is TGCAGCGTTGAAGTCCCTAGCGGGAGGGCCCCCGGGGAGCTGCTTTTT.

J is TRBJ2-1 and V is TRBV12-3 or TRBV12-4; D possibly corresponds to TRBD1 (6 bases). The CDR3 has 17 amino acids. Trimming cost V 3 bases and J 9 bases, with 24 bases left between them. This CDR3 reads CASSFQPTGPQSSEQFF. The CDR3 nucleotides read TGTGCCAGCAGTTTCCAACCTACAGGGCCCCAGTCAAGTGAGCAGTTCTTC.

With regard to this clonotype: The junction shows a germline mismatch at one end, possibly a read error. V gene TRBV12-3 or TRBV12-4 combines with J gene TRBJ2-1; D tentatively reads TRBD1 or TRBD2 (5 bases each). The CDR3 length is 15 residues. CDR3 nucleotide sequence: TGTGCCGGCAGTCCCCCGGGACGGGGATCTAATGAGCTGTTCTTC. Its protein product is CAGSPPGRGSNELFF.

As concerns this clonotype: At one boundary the junction diverges from the germline segment, which might be a read error. The chain joins TRBV28 to TRBJ1-2; D is unclear. The CDR3 is 14 residues long. Germline V gives CDR1 MDHEN, CDR2 SYDVKM. CDR3 in amino acids: CASTSMARTDGYSF. CDR3 bases: TGTGCCAGTACCTCGATGGCCCGCACGGATGGCTACAGTTTC.

As for this clonotype: The conserved phenylalanine or tryptophan is not found at the CDR3 terminus, so this likely reflects a read error. V and J are TRBV11-2 and TRBJ1-1, with unresolved D. The CDR3 contains 11 residues. Germline loops: CDR1 SGHAT, CDR2 FQNNGV. CDR3 region: CANSFNTEAFY. CDR3 in DNA: TGTGCCAACAGCTTCAACACTGAAGCTTTCTAT.

The chain joins TRBV20-1 to TRBJ2-2, with 10 positions matching TRBD2. Germline lookup yields CDR1 DFQATT and CDR2 SNEGSKA (reference sequence). This CDR3 has 14 residues. The V segment lost 6 bases and the J segment 5 bases; nucleotides outside the gene matches: 6. The CDR3 loop is CSAPSGRGTGELFF. CDR3 nucleotide sequence: TGCAGTGCCCCGAGCGGGAGGGGTACCGGGGAGCTGTTTTTT.

There are a few counts of this clonotype. Mismatch with germline at one junction end may stem from a read error. The chain carries TRBV19 and TRBJ1-2, with no clear D. This CDR3 has 13 residues. Per the germline V gene, CDR1 is LNHDA and CDR2 is SQIVND (reference sequence). DNA of the CDR3: TGTGCCAGTAGTGTGGATGGGCCCCATGGCTACATCTTC. Amino acids: CASSVDGPHGYIF.

This clonotype was counted only a few times. The junction departs from germline at one end; a sequencing error may be responsible. The genes are TRBV6-1 and TRBJ2-7, with D unresolved. Germline V gene lookup returns CDR1 MNHNS and CDR2 SASEGT. This CDR3 region has 15 residues. Here the CDR3 DNA reads TGTGCCAGCACACTCCTACGAGACATGGTTTACGAGCAGTACTTT. This encodes CASTLLRDMVYEQYF.